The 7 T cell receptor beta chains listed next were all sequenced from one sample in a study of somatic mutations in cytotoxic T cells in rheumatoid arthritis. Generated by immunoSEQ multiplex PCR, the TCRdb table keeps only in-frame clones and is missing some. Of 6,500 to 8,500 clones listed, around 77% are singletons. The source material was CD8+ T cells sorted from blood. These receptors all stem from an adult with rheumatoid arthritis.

The CDR3 nucleotides read TGCGCCAGCAGCAGAGGACAGGGAAACACTGAAGCTTTCTTT. Amino acid sequence: CASSRGQGNTEAFF. The chain carries TRBV5-1 and TRBJ1-1, with 8 bases identical to TRBD1. This CDR3 is built from 14 residues. After removal of 4 bases from V and 2 bases from J, the junction contained 4 bases not matched to a gene. Per germline, CDR1 SGHRS and CDR2 YFSETQ.

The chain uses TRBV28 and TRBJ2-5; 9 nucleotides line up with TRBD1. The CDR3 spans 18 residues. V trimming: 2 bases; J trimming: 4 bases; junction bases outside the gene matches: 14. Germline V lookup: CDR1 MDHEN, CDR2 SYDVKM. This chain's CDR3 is CASSLAALGQGMGETQYF. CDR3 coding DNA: TGTGCCAGCAGTTTAGCCGCTCTCGGACAGGGGATGGGAGAGACCCAGTACTTC.

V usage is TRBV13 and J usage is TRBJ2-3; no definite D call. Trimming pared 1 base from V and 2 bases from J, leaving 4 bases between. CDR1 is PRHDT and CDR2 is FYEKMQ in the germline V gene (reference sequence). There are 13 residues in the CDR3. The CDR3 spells CASSLDNTDTQYF. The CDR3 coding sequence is TGTGCCAGCAGCTTAGACAACACAGATACGCAGTATTTT.

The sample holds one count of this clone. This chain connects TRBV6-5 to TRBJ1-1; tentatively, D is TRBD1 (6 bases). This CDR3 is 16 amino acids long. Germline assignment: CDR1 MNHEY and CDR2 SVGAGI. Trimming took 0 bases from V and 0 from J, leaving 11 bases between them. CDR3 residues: CASSYSVGGLNTEAFF. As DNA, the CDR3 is TGTGCCAGCAGTTACTCCGTTGGGGGCTTGAACACTGAAGCTTTCTTT.

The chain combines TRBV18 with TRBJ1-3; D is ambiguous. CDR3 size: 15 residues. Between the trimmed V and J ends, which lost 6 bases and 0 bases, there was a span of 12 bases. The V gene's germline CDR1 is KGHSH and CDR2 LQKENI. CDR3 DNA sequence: TGTGCCAGCTCTCACGAGGCCGGCTCTGGAAACACCATATATTTT. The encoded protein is CASSHEAGSGNTIYF.

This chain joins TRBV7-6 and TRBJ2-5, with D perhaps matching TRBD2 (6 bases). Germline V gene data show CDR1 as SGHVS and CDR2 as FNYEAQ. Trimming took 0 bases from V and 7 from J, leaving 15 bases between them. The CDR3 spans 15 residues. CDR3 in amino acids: CASSLAEEGWVTQYF. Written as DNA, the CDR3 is TGTGCCAGCAGCTTAGCCGAGGAGGGCTGGGTGACCCAGTACTTC.

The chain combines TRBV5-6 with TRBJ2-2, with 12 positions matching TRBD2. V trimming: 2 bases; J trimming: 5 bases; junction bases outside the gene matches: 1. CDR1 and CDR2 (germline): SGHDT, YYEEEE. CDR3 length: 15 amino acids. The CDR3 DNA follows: TGTGCCAGCAGCTTAGGGACTAGCGGGACCGGGGAGCTGTTTTTT. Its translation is CASSLGTSGTGELFF.